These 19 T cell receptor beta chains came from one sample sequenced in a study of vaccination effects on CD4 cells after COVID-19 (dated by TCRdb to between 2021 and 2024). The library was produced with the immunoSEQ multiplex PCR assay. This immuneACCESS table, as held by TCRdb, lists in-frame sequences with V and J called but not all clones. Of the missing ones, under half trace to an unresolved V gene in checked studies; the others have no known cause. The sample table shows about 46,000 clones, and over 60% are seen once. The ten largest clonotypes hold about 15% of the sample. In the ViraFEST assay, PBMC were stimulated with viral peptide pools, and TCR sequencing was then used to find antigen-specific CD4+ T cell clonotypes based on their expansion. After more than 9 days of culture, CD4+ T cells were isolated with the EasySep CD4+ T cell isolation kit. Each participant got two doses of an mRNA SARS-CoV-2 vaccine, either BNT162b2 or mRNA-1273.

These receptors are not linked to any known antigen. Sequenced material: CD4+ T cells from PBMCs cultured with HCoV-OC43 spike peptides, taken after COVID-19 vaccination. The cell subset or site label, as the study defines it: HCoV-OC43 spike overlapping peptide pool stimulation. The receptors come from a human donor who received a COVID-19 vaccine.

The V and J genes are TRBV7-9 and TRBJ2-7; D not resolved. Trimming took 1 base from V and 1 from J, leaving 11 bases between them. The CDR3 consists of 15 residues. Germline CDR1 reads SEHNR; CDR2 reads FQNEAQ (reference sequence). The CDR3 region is CASSLGVSLSYEQYF. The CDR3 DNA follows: TGTGCCAGCAGCTTAGGTGTCAGCCTATCCTACGAGCAGTACTTC.

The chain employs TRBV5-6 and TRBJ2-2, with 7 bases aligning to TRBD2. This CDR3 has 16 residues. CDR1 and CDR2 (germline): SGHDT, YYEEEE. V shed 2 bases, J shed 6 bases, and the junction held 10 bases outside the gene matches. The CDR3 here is CASSFPGTTIPGELFF. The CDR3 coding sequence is TGTGCCAGCAGCTTCCCCGGGACTACCATCCCCGGGGAGCTGTTTTTT.

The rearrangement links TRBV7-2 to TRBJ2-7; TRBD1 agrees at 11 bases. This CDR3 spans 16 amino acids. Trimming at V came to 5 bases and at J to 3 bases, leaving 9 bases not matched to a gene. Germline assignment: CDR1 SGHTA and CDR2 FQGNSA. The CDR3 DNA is TGTGCCAGCAGCCGGATTGCCGGGACAGGGGGCTACGAGCAGTACTTC. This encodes CASSRIAGTGGYEQYF.

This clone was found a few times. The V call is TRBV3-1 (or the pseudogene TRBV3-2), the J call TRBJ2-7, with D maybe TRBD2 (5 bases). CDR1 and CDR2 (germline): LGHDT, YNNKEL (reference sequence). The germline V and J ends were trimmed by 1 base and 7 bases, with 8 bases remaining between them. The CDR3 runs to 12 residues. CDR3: CASSQGPGEQYF. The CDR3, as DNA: TGTGCCAGCAGCCAAGGACCGGGGGAGCAGTACTTC.

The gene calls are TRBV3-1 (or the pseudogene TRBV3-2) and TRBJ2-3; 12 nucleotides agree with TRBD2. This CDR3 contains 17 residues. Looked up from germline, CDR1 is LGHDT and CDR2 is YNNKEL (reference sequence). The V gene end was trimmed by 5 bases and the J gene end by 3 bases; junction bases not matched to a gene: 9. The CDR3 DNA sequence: TGTGCCAGCAGCGCTCAAAGGACTAGCGGGATAACAGATACGCAGTATTTT. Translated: CASSAQRTSGITDTQYF.

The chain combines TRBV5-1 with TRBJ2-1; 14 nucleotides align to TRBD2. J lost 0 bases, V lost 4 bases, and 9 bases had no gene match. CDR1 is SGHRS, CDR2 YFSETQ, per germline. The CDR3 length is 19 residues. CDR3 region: CASSPAGTSGRGSYNEQFF. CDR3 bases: TGCGCCAGCAGCCCGGCCGGGACTAGCGGGAGAGGCTCCTACAATGAGCAGTTCTTC. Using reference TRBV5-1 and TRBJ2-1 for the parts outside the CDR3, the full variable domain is KAGVTQTPRYLIKTRGQQVTLSCSPISGHRSVSWYQQTPGQGLQFLFEYFSETQRNKGNFPGRFSGRQFSNSRSEMNVSTLELGDSALYLCASSPAGTSGRGSYNEQFFGPGTRLTVL.

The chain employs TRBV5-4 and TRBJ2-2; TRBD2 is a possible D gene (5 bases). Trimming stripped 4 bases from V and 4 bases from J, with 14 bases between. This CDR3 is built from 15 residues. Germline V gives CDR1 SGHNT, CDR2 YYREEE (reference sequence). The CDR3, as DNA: TGTGCCAGCAGCCCACAGAGTAGCGCCACCGGGGAGCTGTTTTTT. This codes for CASSPQSSATGELFF.

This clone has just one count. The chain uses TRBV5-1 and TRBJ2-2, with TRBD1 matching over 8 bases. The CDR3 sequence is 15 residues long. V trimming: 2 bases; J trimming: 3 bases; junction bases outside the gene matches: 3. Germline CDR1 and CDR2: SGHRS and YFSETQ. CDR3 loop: CASSFQGADTGELFF. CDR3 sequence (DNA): TGCGCCAGCAGCTTTCAGGGGGCCGACACCGGGGAGCTGTTTTTT.

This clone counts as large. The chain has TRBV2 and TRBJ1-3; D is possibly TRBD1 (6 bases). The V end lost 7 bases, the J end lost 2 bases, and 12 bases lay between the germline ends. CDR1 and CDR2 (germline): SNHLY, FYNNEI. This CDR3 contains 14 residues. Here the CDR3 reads CASTSGGPGNTIYF. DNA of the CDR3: TGTGCCAGCACCAGTGGGGGGCCTGGAAACACCATATATTTT.

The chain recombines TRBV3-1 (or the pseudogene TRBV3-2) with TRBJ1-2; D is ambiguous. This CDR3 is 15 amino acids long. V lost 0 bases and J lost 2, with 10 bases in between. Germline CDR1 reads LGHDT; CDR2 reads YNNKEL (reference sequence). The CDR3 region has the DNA TGTGCCAGCAGCCAAGATGTCGGGCAGAACTATGGCTACACCTTC. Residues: CASSQDVGQNYGYTF.

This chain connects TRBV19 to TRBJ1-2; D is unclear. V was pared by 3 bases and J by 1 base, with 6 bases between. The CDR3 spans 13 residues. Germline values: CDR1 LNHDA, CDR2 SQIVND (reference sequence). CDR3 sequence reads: CASSIWGNYGYTF. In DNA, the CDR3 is TGTGCCAGTAGTATCTGGGGTAACTATGGCTACACCTTC.

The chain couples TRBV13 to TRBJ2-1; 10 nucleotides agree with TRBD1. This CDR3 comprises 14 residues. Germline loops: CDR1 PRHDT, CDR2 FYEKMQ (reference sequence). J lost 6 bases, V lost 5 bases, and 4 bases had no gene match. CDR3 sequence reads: CASSARTGGNEQFF. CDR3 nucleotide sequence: TGTGCCAGCAGCGCTCGGACAGGGGGCAATGAGCAGTTCTTC.

The DNA of the CDR3 is TGCGCCAGCAGCCAAGTTTTGTGGGGACTAGGAGGGGTCACTGAAGCTTTCTTT. Translated, it gives CASSQVLWGLGGVTEAFF. V gene TRBV4-1 combines with J gene TRBJ1-1; a weak D match, TRBD1 (5 bases). The V gene lost 1 base and the J gene lost 4 bases, with 22 bases spanning the gap. The CDR3 length is 18 residues. Germline V gives CDR1 MGHRA, CDR2 YSYEKL.

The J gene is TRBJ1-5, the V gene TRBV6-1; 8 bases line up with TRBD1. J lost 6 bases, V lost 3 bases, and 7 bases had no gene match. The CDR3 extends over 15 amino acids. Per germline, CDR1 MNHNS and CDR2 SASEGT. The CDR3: CASSDGATGAQPQHF. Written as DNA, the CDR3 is TGTGCCAGCAGTGATGGGGCGACAGGGGCTCAGCCCCAGCATTTT.

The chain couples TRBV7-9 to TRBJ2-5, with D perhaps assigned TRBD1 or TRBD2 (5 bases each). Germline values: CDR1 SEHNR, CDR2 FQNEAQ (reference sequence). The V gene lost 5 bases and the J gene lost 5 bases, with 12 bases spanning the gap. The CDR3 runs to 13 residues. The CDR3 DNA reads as TGTGCCAGCAGCCAGAGGGGTGGGGAGACCCAGTACTTC. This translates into CASSQRGGETQYF.

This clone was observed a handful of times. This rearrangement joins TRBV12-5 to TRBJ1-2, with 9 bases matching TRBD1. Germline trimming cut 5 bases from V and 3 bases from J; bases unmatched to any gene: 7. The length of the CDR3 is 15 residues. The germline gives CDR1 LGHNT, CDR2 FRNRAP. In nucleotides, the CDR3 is TGTGCTAGTGGTCGATGGGACAGGGAATACTATGGCTACACCTTC. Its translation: CASGRWDREYYGYTF.

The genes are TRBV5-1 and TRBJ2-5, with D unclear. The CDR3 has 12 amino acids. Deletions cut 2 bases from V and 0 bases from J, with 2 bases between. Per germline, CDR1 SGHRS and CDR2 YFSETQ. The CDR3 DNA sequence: TGCGCCAGCAGCTTCGACCAAGAGACCCAGTACTTC. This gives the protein CASSFDQETQYF.

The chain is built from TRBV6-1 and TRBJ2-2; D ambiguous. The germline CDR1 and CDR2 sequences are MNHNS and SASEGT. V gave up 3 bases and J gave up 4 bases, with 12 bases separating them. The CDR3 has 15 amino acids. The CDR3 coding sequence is TGTGCCAGCAGTGATAGGCAGAGCGCCACCGGGGAGCTGTTTTTT. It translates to CASSDRQSATGELFF.

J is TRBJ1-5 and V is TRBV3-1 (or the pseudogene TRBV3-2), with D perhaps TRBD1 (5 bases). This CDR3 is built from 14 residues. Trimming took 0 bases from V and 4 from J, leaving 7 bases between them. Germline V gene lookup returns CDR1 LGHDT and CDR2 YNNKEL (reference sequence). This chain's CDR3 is CASSQDQGNQPQHF. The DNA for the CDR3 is TGTGCCAGCAGCCAAGACCAGGGTAATCAGCCCCAGCATTTT.